What follows are 28 T cell receptor beta chains derived from one specimen sequenced in a study of a mutant IDH1 vaccine in newly diagnosed glioma. These TCRs' antigens remain unknown. Time point in this sample: week 35, safety follow-up. It was 300 ug of mutant IDH1 20-mer peptide that made up each vaccine dose, given with topical imiquimod. The protocol was immunoSEQ multiplex PCR, while the TCRdb copy is restricted to in-frame clones and leaves out a portion. The table lists tens of thousands of clones, 88% of them singletons. Sample: PBMCs, taken from a glioma patient whose treatment included an IDH1 peptide vaccine. These receptors all come from a woman in her thirties or forties with glioma.

This chain joins TRBV6-5 and TRBJ1-2; weak D call: TRBD1 (5 bases). The germline V gene encodes CDR1 MNHEY and CDR2 SVGAGI. The CDR3 has 12 amino acids. Deletions cut 5 bases from V and 14 bases from J, with 18 bases between. CDR3 nucleotides: TGTGCCAGCAGTGGTACTCGGGGCCAGCGGACCTTC. The encoded protein is CASSGTRGQRTF.

The chain is built from TRBV30 and TRBJ2-7; D is unresolved. V was pared by 5 bases and J by 3 bases, with 8 bases between. Germline V CDR1 and CDR2: GTSNPN, SVGIG (reference sequence). The CDR3 has 11 amino acids. DNA for the CDR3: TGTGCCTGGGACGTCAGCTACGAGCAGTACTTC. Residues: CAWDVSYEQYF.

For this clone: Different DNA sequences within this sample yield the same CDR3. The V gene is TRBV6-5, the J gene TRBJ1-1; tentative D call: TRBD1 (5 bases). Trimming took 1 base from V and 2 from J, leaving 11 bases between them. Germline V lookup: CDR1 MNHEY, CDR2 SVGAGI. The CDR3 has 15 residues. Here the CDR3 DNA reads TGTGCCAGCAGTTACTTCCGGGGGGGTAACACTGAAGCTTTCTTT. This sequence encodes CASSYFRGGNTEAFF.

CDR3 nucleotide sequence: TGTGCCAGTAGTGAGACAGGATATGGCTACACCTTC. Protein: CASSETGYGYTF. The rearrangement uses TRBV19 and TRBJ1-2; tentative D call: TRBD1 (6 bases). Germline values: CDR1 LNHDA, CDR2 SQIVND (reference sequence). The CDR3 sequence is 12 residues long. The V end was cut by 5 bases, the J end by 5 bases, with 9 bases between.

The CDR3 sequence: CASSAKTGGATEAFF. CDR3 DNA sequence: TGTGCCAGCAGTGCGAAGACAGGTGGGGCCACTGAAGCTTTCTTT. The genes are TRBV2 and TRBJ1-1, with D possibly matching TRBD1 (6 bases). Germline loops: CDR1 SNHLY, CDR2 FYNNEI. Trimming removed 4 bases at V and 4 bases at J, with 16 bases between. The CDR3 has 15 residues.

This chain connects TRBV13 to TRBJ2-5; D is perhaps TRBD2 (5 bases). The CDR3 length is 14 residues. The germline V gene encodes CDR1 PRHDT and CDR2 FYEKMQ (reference sequence). The V end lost 2 bases, the J end lost 5 bases, and 12 bases lay between the germline ends. The CDR3 region is CASSLWGSGETQYF. CDR3 nucleotide sequence: TGTGCCAGCAGCTTATGGGGATCGGGGGAGACCCAGTACTTC.

The chain links TRBV27 to TRBJ2-3; unclear D gene. Trimming pared 6 bases from V and 2 bases from J, leaving 18 bases between. Germline-derived CDR1 and CDR2 are MNHEY and SMNVEV (reference sequence). This CDR3 has 16 residues. The chain's CDR3 is CASRSGPAAYTDTQYF. The CDR3 DNA reads as TGTGCCAGCAGGTCCGGACCTGCGGCTTACACAGATACGCAGTATTTT.

This clone was detected only a few times. V and J are TRBV6-9 and TRBJ1-2; D is possibly TRBD1 (6 bases). V lost 2 bases and J lost 2, with 6 bases in between. CDR3 length equals 13 residues. Germline CDR1 is MNHGY and CDR2 is SVAAGI. In DNA form, the CDR3 reads TGTGCCAGCAGTTATACAGGGAACTATGGCTACACCTTC. It encodes CASSYTGNYGYTF.

This chain links TRBV6-5 with TRBJ2-3; TRBD1 matches at 7 bases. CDR3 size: 13 residues. Per germline, CDR1 MNHEY and CDR2 SVGAGI. V dropped 6 bases and J dropped 3; count of bases not matched to a gene: 3. The CDR3 coding sequence is TGTGCCAGCAGGATACAGGGGACAGATACGCAGTATTTT. Amino acids: CASRIQGTDTQYF.

CDR3 DNA sequence: TGTGCCAGCAGTTACAACGGGGTGAACACTGAAGCTTTCTTT. Translation gives CASSYNGVNTEAFF. V gene TRBV6-5 combines with J gene TRBJ1-1; D gene ambiguous. Looked up from germline, CDR1 is MNHEY and CDR2 is SVGAGI. The V end was cut by 2 bases, the J end by 0 bases, with 7 bases between. The CDR3 extends over 14 amino acids.

This clone appeared once. The chain carries TRBV6-4 and TRBJ1-2, with TRBD1 as a possible D gene (6 bases). The CDR3 is 14 residues long. Germline CDR1 MRHNA, CDR2 SNTAGT. Trimming removed 3 bases from V and 4 bases from J, with 12 bases in between. The CDR3 is CASSDSRGIYGYTF. In nucleotides, the CDR3 is TGTGCCAGCAGTGATTCCAGGGGAATCTATGGCTACACCTTC.

V and J are TRBV7-8 and TRBJ2-1; 9 bases align to TRBD2. Germline CDR1 is SGHVS and CDR2 is FQNEAQ. This CDR3 comprises 15 residues. V gave up 4 bases and J gave up 8 bases; unmatched junction bases: 9. Here the CDR3 reads CASSSFAGGLDEQFF. The CDR3 DNA is TGTGCCAGCAGCTCTTTCGCGGGAGGGCTTGATGAGCAGTTCTTC.

The chain joins TRBV30 to TRBJ2-7; TRBD2 agrees at 8 bases. Germline trimming cut 6 bases from V and 5 bases from J; bases unmatched to any gene: 9. The CDR3 is 13 amino acids. CDR1 is GTSNPN and CDR2 is SVGIG in the germline V gene (reference sequence). The CDR3 coding sequence is TGTGCCTGTAGCCCGGGAGGGGCGCACGAGCAGTACTTC. Its translation is CACSPGGAHEQYF.

V usage is TRBV9 and J usage is TRBJ1-1; D is possibly TRBD1 (5 bases). V was trimmed by 0 bases and J by 12 bases, leaving 15 bases between them. The CDR3 loop spans 13 amino acids. Germline V lookup: CDR1 SGDLS, CDR2 YYNGEE. CDR3 nucleotides: TGTGCCAGCAGCGTAGTTGTGGGGCGGAGACCTTTCTTT. It yields the protein CASSVVVGRRPFF.

The chain links TRBV5-1 to TRBJ2-1, with TRBD2 identical over 8 bases. CDR3 size: 15 residues. Germline CDR1 and CDR2: SGHRS and YFSETQ. V lost 2 bases, J lost 3 bases, and 4 bases stayed unmatched. CDR3 bases: TGCGCCAGCAGCTTAGGCAGCGGGAGCTACAATGAGCAGTTCTTC. It translates to CASSLGSGSYNEQFF.

The chain combines TRBV7-2 with TRBJ2-7; D may be TRBD1 or TRBD2 (6 bases each). Germline CDR1 SGHTA, CDR2 FQGNSA. CDR3 size: 14 residues. The germline V and J ends were trimmed by 3 bases and 7 bases, with 16 bases remaining between them. The CDR3 DNA is TGTGCCAGCAGCTTGGGGGGCGCGGCGGGGGAGCAGTACTTC. It codes for CASSLGGAAGEQYF.

This clone showed up just once. This sequence joins TRBV6-5 and TRBJ1-3; D gene ambiguous. The germline gives CDR1 MNHEY, CDR2 SVGAGI. The V end lost 7 bases, the J end lost 2 bases, and 15 bases lay between the germline ends. This CDR3 comprises 15 residues. The CDR3 sequence is CASTPGGFPGNTIYF. CDR3 in DNA: TGTGCCAGCACCCCGGGTGGATTCCCTGGAAACACCATATATTTT.

This chain connects TRBV6-1 to TRBJ1-2; no reliable D call. V lost 2 bases and J lost 4, with 14 bases in between. This CDR3 is 15 amino acids long. Germline lookup yields CDR1 MNHNS and CDR2 SASEGT. CDR3 protein: CASSEHGMGSYGYTF. The CDR3 DNA sequence: TGTGCCAGCAGTGAACACGGGATGGGGTCCTATGGCTACACCTTC.

The CDR3 is CASSLRGNTEAFF. As DNA, the CDR3 is TGCGCCAGCAGCTTACGAGGGAACACTGAAGCTTTCTTT. V usage is TRBV5-1 and J usage is TRBJ1-1; D is unclear. Trimming removed 2 bases at V and 1 base at J, with 6 bases between. This CDR3 is built from 13 residues. Per germline, CDR1 SGHRS and CDR2 YFSETQ.

Here the CDR3 reads CASSLVSGLVDTQYF. The CDR3 DNA sequence: TGTGCCAGCAGCTTAGTTAGCGGGCTAGTGGATACGCAGTATTTT. The rearrangement links TRBV7-9 to TRBJ2-3; 7 bases are a match to TRBD2. CDR3 size: 15 residues. The V gene's germline CDR1 is SEHNR and CDR2 FQNEAQ (reference sequence). Germline trimming cut 1 base from V and 6 bases from J; bases unmatched to any gene: 7.

By sample share, this clone is medium-sized (0.01 to 0.1%). J is TRBJ2-3 and V is TRBV5-1; maybe TRBD2 (7 bases). The CDR3 is 17 amino acids. Trimming removed 3 bases at V and 1 base at J, with 18 bases between. CDR1 is SGHRS and CDR2 is YFSETQ in the germline V gene. CDR3 sequence (DNA): TGCGCCAGCAGCTCCGGAGTGGGGGGGGCGCGCACAGATACGCAGTATTTT. The encoded protein is CASSSGVGGARTDTQYF.

The chain has TRBV4-1 and TRBJ1-3; 7 positions match TRBD1. Trimming at V came to 3 bases and at J to 0 bases, leaving 2 bases not matched to a gene. CDR3 length: 15 residues. Germline lookup yields CDR1 MGHRA and CDR2 YSYEKL. CDR3 residues: CASSHTGASGNTIYF. The CDR3 region has the DNA TGCGCCAGCAGCCACACAGGGGCCTCTGGAAACACCATATATTTT.

This chain joins TRBV27 and TRBJ2-6; D unclear. Germline CDR1 and CDR2: MNHEY and SMNVEV (reference sequence). The CDR3 totals 15 residues. V lost 3 bases to trimming and J lost 0 bases, with 6 bases between them. The CDR3 DNA reads as TGTGCCAGCAGTTTTGGCCGCTCTGGGGCCAACGTCCTGACTTTC. Translation: CASSFGRSGANVLTF.

The V gene is TRBV29-1, the J gene TRBJ2-1; D not resolved. V shed 4 bases and J shed 6 bases, with 10 bases lying between them. The CDR3 totals 12 residues. In germline, CDR1 is SQVTM, CDR2 ANQGSEA. CDR3 amino acids: CSVGSFGNEQFF. CDR3 bases: TGCAGCGTTGGATCCTTCGGCAATGAGCAGTTCTTC.

The gene calls are TRBV27 and TRBJ2-7; 12 bases match TRBD2. V was clipped by 2 bases and J by 4 bases; unmatched bases: 3. Germline CDR1 and CDR2: MNHEY and SMNVEV (reference sequence). This CDR3 has 15 amino acids. Here the CDR3 reads CASSLTLAGGYEQYF. DNA for the CDR3: TGTGCCAGCAGTTTAACACTAGCGGGAGGTTACGAGCAGTACTTC.

The chain combines TRBV6-6 with TRBJ1-5; 7 bases line up with TRBD1. Germline-derived CDR1 and CDR2 are MNHNY and SVGAGI (reference sequence). The CDR3 consists of 14 residues. After removal of 8 bases from V and 1 base from J, the junction contained 5 bases not matched to a gene. CDR3 residues: CASRPGGSNQPQHF. Here the CDR3 DNA reads TGTGCCAGCCGACCAGGGGGAAGCAATCAGCCCCAGCATTTT.

The chain is built from TRBV10-3 and TRBJ2-7; D may be TRBD1 (6 bases). The CDR3 is 18 amino acids. Germline V gives CDR1 ENHRY, CDR2 SYGVKD. The V end was cut by 6 bases, the J end by 2 bases, with 26 bases between. The CDR3 DNA sequence: TGTGCCATCAGCTGGGACACTGGAATGGGCTTCGGGGCCTACGAGCAGTACTTC. Amino acid sequence: CAISWDTGMGFGAYEQYF.

CDR3 coding DNA: TGTGCCAGCAGCTCACCTCAGGGGGGGGGTTTGAGGCAAGAGACCCAGTACTTC. It is translated as CASSSPQGGGLRQETQYF. This rearrangement joins TRBV7-2 to TRBJ2-5, with D perhaps TRBD1 or TRBD2 (7 bases each). Deletions cut 4 bases from V and 2 bases from J, with 23 bases between. The germline V gene has CDR1 SGHTA and CDR2 FQGNSA. There are 18 residues in the CDR3. The full variable domain, completed using reference TRBV7-2 and TRBJ2-5, is GAGVSQSPSNKVTEKGKDVELRCDPISGHTALYWYRQSLGQGLEFLIYFQGNSAPDKSGLPSDRFSAERTGGSVSTLTIQRTQQEDSAVYLCASSSPQGGGLRQETQYFGPGTRLLVL.